The 26 T cell receptor beta chains below all came from one sample that was sequenced in a study of identical twins. In TCRdb, the 5' RACE reads were re-called with MiXCR into one record per CDR3 protein. The sample shows 450,000 or so distinct CDR3 sequences, over 12% of them seen only once. These sequences were also reported in another study, on yellow fever vaccine responses in identical twins.

Sequenced sample: CD4+ T cells sorted from blood. All receptors derive from a young woman in good health.

This chain uses TRBV7-2 with TRBJ2-5; TRBD2 aligns across 7 bases. CDR1 SGHTA and CDR2 FQGNSA come from the germline V gene. With V trimmed by 3 bases and J by 5 bases, 9 bases remained unmatched. CDR3 length: 15 residues. In DNA form, the CDR3 reads TGTGCCAGCAGCTTGCGCGGGAGAATGGGCGAGACCCAGTACTTC. Translated: CASSLRGRMGETQYF.

The CDR3 reads CASSQDLTTRTYGYTF. The CDR3 DNA reads as TGTGCCAGCAGCCAAGATCTGACAACCAGAACCTATGGCTACACCTTC. The chain employs TRBV3-1 and TRBJ1-2, with unresolved D. Germline-derived CDR1 and CDR2 are LGHDT and YNNKEL (reference sequence). The CDR3 sequence is 16 residues long. V lost 0 bases and J 4 bases, leaving 15 bases between the germline ends. Full variable domain (rest looked up from reference TRBV3-1 and TRBJ1-2): DTAVSQTPKYLVTQMGNDKSIKCEQNLGHDTMYWYKQDSKKFLKIMFSYNNKELIINETVPNRFSPKSPDKAHLNLHINSLELGDSAVYFCASSQDLTTRTYGYTFGSGTRLTVV.

The CDR3 DNA reads TGCGCCAGCAGCCTAGGACGGACAGGGAGCGGCACCGGGGAGCTGTTTTTT. Its protein is CASSLGRTGSGTGELFF. The chain links TRBV5-1 to TRBJ2-2; 8 nucleotides match TRBD1. Trimming at V came to 4 bases and at J to 4 bases, leaving 12 bases not matched to a gene. Germline V gives CDR1 SGHRS, CDR2 YFSETQ. The CDR3 loop spans 17 amino acids. Drawing the rest from reference TRBV5-1 and TRBJ2-2, the complete variable domain is KAGVTQTPRYLIKTRGQQVTLSCSPISGHRSVSWYQQTPGQGLQFLFEYFSETQRNKGNFPGRFSGRQFSNSRSEMNVSTLELGDSALYLCASSLGRTGSGTGELFFGEGSRLTVL.

This clonotype showed up just a few times. The rearrangement joins TRBV3-1 to TRBJ2-1, with 9 bases matching TRBD2. V lost 1 base and J lost 0; bases outside the gene matches: 4. The CDR3 runs to 17 residues. Germline V gene sequence: CDR1 LGHDT, CDR2 YNNKEL (reference sequence). DNA of the CDR3: TGTGCCAGCAGCCAAGGGCTAGCGGGACCCTCCTACAATGAGCAGTTCTTC. Translated: CASSQGLAGPSYNEQFF.

The chain combines TRBV10-1 with TRBJ2-5; 13 positions agree with TRBD2. The CDR3 is 16 residues long. CDR1 WNHNN and CDR2 SYGVQD come from the germline V gene (reference sequence). Trimming at V came to 8 bases and at J to 1 base, leaving 7 bases not matched to a gene. The CDR3 region is CASDKGLAGFQETQYF. CDR3 sequence (DNA): TGCGCCAGCGACAAGGGACTAGCGGGGTTCCAAGAGACCCAGTACTTC.

There are a few counts of this clonotype. The chain joins TRBV7-2 to TRBJ2-7, with TRBD2 as a possible D gene (6 bases). This CDR3 spans 14 amino acids. The ends were cut back, 4 bases at V and 7 bases at J, with 17 bases in the middle. Germline CDR1 SGHTA, CDR2 FQGNSA. Here the CDR3 reads CASSSPGDSAEQYF. DNA for the CDR3: TGTGCCAGCAGCTCCCCCGGGGACTCTGCGGAGCAGTACTTC.

The chain is built from TRBV4-2 and TRBJ2-3, with 12 bases matching TRBD2. The J segment lost 6 bases and the V segment lost 4 bases, leaving 20 bases of the junction unmatched. Germline-derived CDR1 and CDR2 are LGHNA and YNFKEQ. There are 20 residues in the CDR3. The CDR3 reads CASSRVRLAGATTGQDTQYF. CDR3 bases: TGTGCCAGCAGCCGGGTCCGACTAGCGGGAGCCACAACGGGTCAGGATACGCAGTATTTT.

This clonotype was observed a handful of times. The chain uses TRBV28 and TRBJ2-4, with 9 bases aligning to TRBD1. The ends lost 5 bases at V and 7 bases at J; junction bases unmatched: 12. Germline V lookup: CDR1 MDHEN, CDR2 SYDVKM. The CDR3 has 16 residues. The CDR3 is CASSIPGQGSRNIQYF. The CDR3 DNA reads as TGTGCCAGCAGTATTCCGGGACAGGGAAGCCGGAACATTCAGTACTTC.

The chain uses TRBV12-3 or TRBV12-4 and TRBJ2-7; D is possibly TRBD1 (5 bases). The CDR3 has 15 amino acids. V lost 3 bases and J 0 bases, leaving 12 bases between the germline ends. CDR3: CASSLIRDSSYEQYF. The CDR3, as DNA: TGTGCCAGCAGTTTGATCCGCGACAGCTCCTACGAGCAGTACTTC.

V gene TRBV7-6 combines with J gene TRBJ1-5, with 8 bases that match TRBD1. Germline CDR1 and CDR2: SGHVS and FNYEAQ. There are 15 residues in the CDR3. The junction had 8 bases not matched to a gene; V was cut back by 5 bases and J by 5 bases. In nucleotides, the CDR3 is TGTGCCAGCAGCCCTCTCCCGACAGGGGATCAGCCCCAGCATTTT. As protein: CASSPLPTGDQPQHF.

V usage is TRBV12-3 or TRBV12-4 and J usage is TRBJ2-3; 7 nucleotides line up with TRBD2. The CDR3 is made up of 18 amino acids. V gave up 5 bases and J gave up 4 bases; unmatched junction bases: 18. The CDR3 sequence is CASSPTPAGVRAADTQYF. In nucleotides, the CDR3 is TGTGCCAGCAGTCCTACCCCGGCGGGAGTTCGGGCCGCAGATACGCAGTATTTT.

The chain is built from TRBV25-1 and TRBJ2-1; D gene uncertain. V was trimmed by 7 bases and J by 9 bases, leaving 10 bases between them. From germline, CDR1 is MGHDK and CDR2 SYGVNS. This CDR3 has 11 residues. CDR3 protein: CASMSLAEQFF. The DNA for the CDR3 is TGTGCCAGCATGTCTTTGGCTGAGCAGTTCTTC.

In DNA, the CDR3 is TGCGCCAGCAGCTTGGCGGCAGGGACGGAGACCCAGTACTTC. Encoded protein: CASSLAAGTETQYF. V and J are TRBV5-1 and TRBJ2-5; tentatively, D is TRBD1 or TRBD2 (5 bases each). V dropped 0 bases and J dropped 5 bases, with 11 bases sitting between them. CDR1 is SGHRS and CDR2 is YFSETQ in the germline V gene. The CDR3 runs 14 residues.

This clonotype turned up a few times. J is TRBJ2-1 and V is TRBV5-4, with 13 nucleotides matching TRBD2. The V gene's germline CDR1 is SGHNT and CDR2 YYREEE (reference sequence). This CDR3 region has 20 residues. V was pared by 3 bases and J by 0 bases, with 12 bases of the junction left unmatched. The CDR3 nucleotides read TGTGCCAGCAGCTCGAATGAGGGACTAGCGGGGTGGAGCTCCTACAATGAGCAGTTCTTC. It encodes CASSSNEGLAGWSSYNEQFF.

V is TRBV5-1 and J is TRBJ2-3; possibly TRBD2 for D (6 bases). Trimming stripped 0 bases from V and 3 bases from J, with 14 bases between. The length of the CDR3 is 16 residues. CDR1 and CDR2 (germline): SGHRS, YFSETQ. CDR3 region: CASSLDGGVGTDTQYF. The CDR3 nucleotides read TGCGCCAGCAGCTTGGACGGAGGGGTAGGAACAGATACGCAGTATTTT.

The table lists this clonotype with a few counts. V and J are TRBV7-9 and TRBJ2-3; TRBD2 agrees at 7 bases. With V trimmed by 10 bases and J by 3 bases, 10 bases remained unmatched. Germline CDR1 and CDR2: SEHNR and FQNEAQ (reference sequence). This CDR3 contains 14 residues. The CDR3, as DNA: TGTGCCATCGGGGCGCGGGAGAGTACAGATACGCAGTATTTT. It translates to CAIGARESTDTQYF. The whole variable domain, remainder taken from reference TRBV7-9 and TRBJ2-3, is DTGVSQNPRHKITKRGQNVTFRCDPISEHNRLYWYRQTLGQGPEFLTYFQNEAQLEKSRLLSDRFSAERPKGSFSTLEIQRTEQGDSAMYLCAIGARESTDTQYFGPGTRLTVL.

V gene TRBV15 combines with J gene TRBJ2-7; no definite D call. Germline values: CDR1 LNHNV, CDR2 YYDKDF (reference sequence). Trimming shortened V by 1 base and J by 4 bases, and 8 bases separated the two germline ends. The CDR3 is made up of 13 amino acids. The CDR3 is CATSRGPAYEQYF. The CDR3 nucleotides are TGTGCCACCAGCAGAGGTCCTGCTTACGAGCAGTACTTC.

V and J are TRBV6-2 or TRBV6-3 and TRBJ2-2, with TRBD1 matching 8 bases. Germline V gene lookup returns CDR1 MNHEY and CDR2 SVGEGT. After removal of 8 bases from V and 1 base from J, the junction contained 9 bases not matched to a gene. This CDR3 region has 16 residues. Here the CDR3 reads CASGLTGTGNTGELFF. In DNA form, the CDR3 reads TGTGCCAGCGGATTGACCGGGACAGGGAACACCGGGGAGCTGTTTTTT.

This clonotype occurred a few times. The DNA of the CDR3 is TGTGCCAGCAGTTTCCCCAGCGGGGGTAACAATGAGCAGTTCTTC. It is translated as CASSFPSGGNNEQFF. J is TRBJ2-1 and V is TRBV12-3 or TRBV12-4, with 8 bases matching TRBD2. Germline trimming cut 3 bases from V and 5 bases from J; bases unmatched to any gene: 6. The CDR3 contains 15 residues.

This chain links TRBV20-1 with TRBJ2-5; the D gene is possibly TRBD1 (8 bases). The CDR3 contains 16 residues. Germline values: CDR1 DFQATT, CDR2 SNEGSKA (reference sequence). The V and J ends lost 3 bases and 2 bases respectively, with 19 bases between them. CDR3 sequence reads: CSASGLQGGAQETQYF. For the CDR3, the DNA is TGCAGTGCTAGCGGCCTACAGGGGGGGGCTCAAGAGACCCAGTACTTC.

This clonotype has a handful of counts. The rearrangement uses TRBV7-2 and TRBJ2-1; TRBD2 agrees at 8 bases. With 1 base clipped from V and 9 bases from J, the junction kept 8 bases outside the gene matches. CDR1 is SGHTA, CDR2 FQGNSA, per germline. The CDR3 is made up of 15 amino acids. In DNA, the CDR3 is TGTGCCAGCAGCTTAGATAGCGGGACTTTCTCTGAGCAGTTCTTC. It yields the protein CASSLDSGTFSEQFF.

This clonotype has a handful of counts. V is TRBV7-2 and J is TRBJ2-5, with no clear D. The germline gives CDR1 SGHTA, CDR2 FQGNSA. V was trimmed by 1 base and J by 10 bases, leaving 7 bases between them. This CDR3 region has 11 residues. The CDR3 nucleotides read TGTGCCAGCAGCTTAGGGGGTGACCAGTACTTC. This gives the protein CASSLGGDQYF. Using reference TRBV7-2 and TRBJ2-5 for the parts outside the CDR3, the full variable domain is GAGVSQSPSNKVTEKGKDVELRCDPISGHTALYWYRQSLGQGLEFLIYFQGNSAPDKSGLPSDRFSAERTGGSVSTLTIQRTQQEDSAVYLCASSLGGDQYFGPGTRLLVL.

This clonotype was recorded once. The V and J genes are TRBV5-5 and TRBJ2-7, with TRBD1 matching over 10 bases. This CDR3 has 14 residues. J was trimmed by 3 bases and V by 7 bases; bases with no gene match: 7. Germline values: CDR1 SGHKS, CDR2 YYEKEE (reference sequence). In nucleotides, the CDR3 is TGTGCCAGCGGCCCTGGGACAGGGGTCTACGAGCAGTACTTC. Its translation is CASGPGTGVYEQYF.

V gene TRBV7-2 combines with J gene TRBJ2-3; TRBD1 aligns across 10 bases. V was clipped by 1 base and J by 2 bases; unmatched bases: 3. Germline lookup yields CDR1 SGHTA and CDR2 FQGNSA. The CDR3 consists of 16 residues. The CDR3 protein is CASSLVGTGVTDTQYF. CDR3 nucleotide sequence: TGTGCCAGCAGCTTAGTCGGGACAGGGGTCACAGATACGCAGTATTTT.

V usage is TRBV12-3 or TRBV12-4 and J usage is TRBJ2-7; TRBD2 aligns across 8 bases. This CDR3 is built from 13 residues. V lost 8 bases, J lost 4 bases, and 7 bases stayed unmatched. CDR3: CASQAGEEYEQYF. DNA of the CDR3: TGTGCCAGCCAAGCGGGAGAGGAATACGAGCAGTACTTC.

In its sample, this clonotype was seen many times. V and J are TRBV2 and TRBJ2-5; TRBD2 aligns across 9 bases. The germline gives CDR1 SNHLY, CDR2 FYNNEI. V was clipped by 1 base and J by 2 bases; unmatched bases: 5. The CDR3 spans 16 residues. CDR3 sequence: CASSEVFLAGQETQYF. The CDR3 bases are TGTGCCAGCAGTGAAGTCTTTCTAGCGGGGCAAGAGACCCAGTACTTC.